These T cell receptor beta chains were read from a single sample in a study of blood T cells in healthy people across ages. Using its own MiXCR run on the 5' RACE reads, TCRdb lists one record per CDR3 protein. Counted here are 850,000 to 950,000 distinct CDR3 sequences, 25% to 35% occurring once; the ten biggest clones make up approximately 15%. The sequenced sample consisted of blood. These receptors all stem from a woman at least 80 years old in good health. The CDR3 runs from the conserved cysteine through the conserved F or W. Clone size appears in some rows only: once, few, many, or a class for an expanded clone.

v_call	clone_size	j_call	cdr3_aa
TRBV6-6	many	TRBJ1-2	CASSLRSGTGNRGYTF
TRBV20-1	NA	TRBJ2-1	CSARVAGVNYNEQFF
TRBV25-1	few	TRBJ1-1	CASNPRGKGTKAFF
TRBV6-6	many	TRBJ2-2	CASSSSGGNTGELFF
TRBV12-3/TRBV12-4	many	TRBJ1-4	CASSWTGGSANEKLFF
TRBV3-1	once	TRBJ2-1	CASSQGPLAGGPSNEQFF
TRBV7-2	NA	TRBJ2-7	CASSPIGSLGEQYF
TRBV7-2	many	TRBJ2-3	CASSGGPDTQYF
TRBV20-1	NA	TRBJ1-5	CSAGKTGIRQPQHF
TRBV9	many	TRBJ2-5	CASSVEGGFRETQYF
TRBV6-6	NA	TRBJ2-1	CASSKLGSDEQFF
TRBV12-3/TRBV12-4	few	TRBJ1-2	CASRGGQWYGYTF
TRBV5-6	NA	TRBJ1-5	CASSRLTSNQPQHF
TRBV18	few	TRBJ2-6	CASSPSGQVSGANVLTF
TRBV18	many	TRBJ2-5	CASSRAPGETQYF
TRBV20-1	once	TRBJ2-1	CSASSPGTGGLNEQFF
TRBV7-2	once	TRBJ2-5	CASSAMGTGTETQYF
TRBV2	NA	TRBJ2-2	CASSEQWGTGELFF
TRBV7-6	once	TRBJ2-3	CASSRLARGSTDAQYF
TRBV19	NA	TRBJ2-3	CATRQGDTQYF
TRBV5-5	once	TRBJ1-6	CASSYTGAEGPLHF
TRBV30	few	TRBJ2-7	CAGQRPATYEQYF
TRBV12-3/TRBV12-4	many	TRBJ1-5	CASRIGTGNQPQHF
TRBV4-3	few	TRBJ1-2	CASSRYPPGQGENYGYTF
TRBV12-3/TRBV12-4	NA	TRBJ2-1	CASSQGGISRNEQFF
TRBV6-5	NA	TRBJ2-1	CASSYGSGGGWETQFF
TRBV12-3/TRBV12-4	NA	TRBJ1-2	CARRGGGASYYGYTF
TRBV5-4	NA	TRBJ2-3	CASSLDLTIGVSGDTQYF
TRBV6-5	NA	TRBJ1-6	CASSYRGGGSPLHF
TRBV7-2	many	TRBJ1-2	CASSILDRSHGYTF
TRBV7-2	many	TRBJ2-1	CASSPYVNNEQFF
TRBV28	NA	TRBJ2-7	CAGSPRIGQGYEQYF
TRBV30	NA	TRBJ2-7	CAWSVKMTEQYF
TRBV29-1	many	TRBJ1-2	CSGGQGDYGYTF
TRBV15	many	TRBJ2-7	CATSLRRDGSSYEQYF
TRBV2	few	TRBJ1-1	CASSEQGVTNTEAFF
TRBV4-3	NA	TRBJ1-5	CAGSQGTGYNQPQHF
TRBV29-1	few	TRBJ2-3	CSARWVLTDTQYF
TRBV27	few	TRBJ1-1	CASSTLRGVGTEAFF
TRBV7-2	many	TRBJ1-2	CASSLAVSLAYGYTF
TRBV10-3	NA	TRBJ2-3	CAISDLSGGRGDTQYF
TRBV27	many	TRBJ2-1	CASLRSYSKISNEQFF
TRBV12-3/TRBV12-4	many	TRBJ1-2	CASSLKGQWEGGYTF
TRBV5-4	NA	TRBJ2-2	CASSSVSGLAGGELFF
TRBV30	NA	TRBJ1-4	CAWNRGEKLFF
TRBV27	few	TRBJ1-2	CASSGTAHGYTF
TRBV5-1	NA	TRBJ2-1	CASSGGLAGGPSSYNEQFF
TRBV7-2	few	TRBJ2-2	CASSARGGGAPGELFF
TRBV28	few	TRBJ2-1	CASSSTGWYNEQFF
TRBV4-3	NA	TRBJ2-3	CASSQETGLAGLLTAEDTQYF
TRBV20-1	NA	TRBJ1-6	CSASQDPDSPLHF
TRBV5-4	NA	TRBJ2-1	CASSSASNEQFF
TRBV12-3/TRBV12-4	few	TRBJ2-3	CASSPHRVSSTDTQYF
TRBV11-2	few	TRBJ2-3	CASSWVAGGQADTQYF
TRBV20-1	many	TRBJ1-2	CSASGSTYGYTF